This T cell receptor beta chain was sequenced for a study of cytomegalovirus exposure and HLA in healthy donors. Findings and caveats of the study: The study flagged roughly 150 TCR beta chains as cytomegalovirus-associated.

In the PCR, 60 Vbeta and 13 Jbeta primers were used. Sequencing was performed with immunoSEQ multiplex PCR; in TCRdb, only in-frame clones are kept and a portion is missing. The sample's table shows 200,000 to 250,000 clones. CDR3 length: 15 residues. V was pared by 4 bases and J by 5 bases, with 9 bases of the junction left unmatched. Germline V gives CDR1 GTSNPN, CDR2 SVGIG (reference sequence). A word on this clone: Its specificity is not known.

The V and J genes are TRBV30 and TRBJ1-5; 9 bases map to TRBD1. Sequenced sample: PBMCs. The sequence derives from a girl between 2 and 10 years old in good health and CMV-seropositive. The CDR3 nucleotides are TGTGCCTGGACCTCCGGGACAGGGAGGGATCAGCCCCAGCATTTT. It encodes CAWTSGTGRDQPQHF. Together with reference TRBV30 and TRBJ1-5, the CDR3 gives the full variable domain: SQTIHQWPATLVQPVGSPLSLECTVEGTSNPNLYWYRQAAGRGLQLLFYSVGIGQISSEVPQNLSASRPQDRQFILSSKKLLLSDSGFYLCAWTSGTGRDQPQHFGDGTRLSIL.